The present entry profiles one TCR beta chain with its context. Its antigen is currently unknown. The data derive from a study of T cell responses to AZD1222 COVID-19 vaccine. For the study at large: Pooled in the analysis were second doses at about 4 or about 12 weeks. Study outcomes and limitations: Donors skewed white British and female; clonal diversity was possibly underestimated. Regions 160-218 and 743-854 held dominance among vaccine-associated CD4 TCRs, which spanned spike.

Sequencing used immunoSEQ multiplex PCR; TCRdb keeps in-frame clones, though not all of them. The sample has approximately 110,000 clones; 88% are singletons. CDR3 size: 15 residues. In germline, CDR1 is SGHVS, CDR2 FQNEAQ. V dropped 5 bases and J dropped 2; count of bases not matched to a gene: 7. The specimen was peripheral blood, collected on day 0 of AZD1222 vaccination. The receptor's source is an adult in good health. V and J are TRBV7-8 and TRBJ2-7; 9 nucleotides align to TRBD1. The CDR3 sequence: CASSPDRGVAYEQYF. CDR3 bases: TGTGCCAGCAGCCCGGACAGGGGTGTCGCCTACGAGCAGTACTTC.